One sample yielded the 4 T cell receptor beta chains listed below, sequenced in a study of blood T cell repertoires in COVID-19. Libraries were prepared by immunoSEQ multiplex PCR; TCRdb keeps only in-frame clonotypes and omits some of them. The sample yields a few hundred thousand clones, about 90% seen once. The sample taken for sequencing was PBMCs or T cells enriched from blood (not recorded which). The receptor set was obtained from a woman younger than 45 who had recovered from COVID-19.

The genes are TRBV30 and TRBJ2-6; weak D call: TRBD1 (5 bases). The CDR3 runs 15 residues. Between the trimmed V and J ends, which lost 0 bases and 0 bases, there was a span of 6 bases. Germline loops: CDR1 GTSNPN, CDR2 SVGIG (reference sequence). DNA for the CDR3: TGTGCCTGGAGTGTCAGGGTCTCTGGGGCCAACGTCCTGACTTTC. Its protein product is CAWSVRVSGANVLTF.

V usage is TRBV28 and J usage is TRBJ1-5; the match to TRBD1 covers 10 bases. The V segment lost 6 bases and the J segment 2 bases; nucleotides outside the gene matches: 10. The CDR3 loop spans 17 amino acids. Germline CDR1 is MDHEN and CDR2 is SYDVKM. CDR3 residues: CASSRTGTGAGNQPQHF. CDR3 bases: TGTGCCAGCAGCCGAACCGGGACAGGGGCGGGCAATCAGCCCCAGCATTTT.

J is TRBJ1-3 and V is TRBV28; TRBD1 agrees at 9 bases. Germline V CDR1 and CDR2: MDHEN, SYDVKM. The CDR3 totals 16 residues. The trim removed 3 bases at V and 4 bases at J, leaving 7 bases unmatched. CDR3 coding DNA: TGTGCCAGCAGTTTTAACAGGGGGCTCCTCGGAAACACCATATATTTT. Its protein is CASSFNRGLLGNTIYF.

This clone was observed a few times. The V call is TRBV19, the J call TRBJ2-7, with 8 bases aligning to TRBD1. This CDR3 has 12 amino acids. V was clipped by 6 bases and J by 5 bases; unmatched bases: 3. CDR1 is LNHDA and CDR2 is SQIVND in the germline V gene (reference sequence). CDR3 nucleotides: TGTGCCAGTAGCCCGACAGGGGACGAGCAGTACTTC. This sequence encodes CASSPTGDEQYF.